This entry is about one TCR beta chain. This entry is derived from a study of blood T cell repertoires in COVID-19. Study background: Both acute and convalescent COVID-19 samples were obtained from the United States, Italy and Spain. The analysed material was cDNA or gDNA that came from T cells, B-cell-depleted T cells, or PBMCs.

Only in-frame clones appear in the TCRdb table, and some are missing; sequencing was by immunoSEQ multiplex PCR. Of roughly 180,000 clones listed, more than 70% are singletons. The sequencing input was peripheral blood. This TCR was recovered from a woman of 80 years or more with active or convalescent COVID-19.

The CDR3 bases are TGTGCCAGCAGCCCTTGGGACAGGGATAACTATGGCTACACCTTC. Translation gives CASSPWDRDNYGYTF. The chain couples TRBV9 to TRBJ1-2, with 9 nucleotides matching TRBD1. Germline V lookup: CDR1 SGDLS, CDR2 YYNGEE. The V gene end was trimmed by 4 bases and the J gene end by 1 base; junction bases not matched to a gene: 5. The CDR3 loop spans 15 amino acids.